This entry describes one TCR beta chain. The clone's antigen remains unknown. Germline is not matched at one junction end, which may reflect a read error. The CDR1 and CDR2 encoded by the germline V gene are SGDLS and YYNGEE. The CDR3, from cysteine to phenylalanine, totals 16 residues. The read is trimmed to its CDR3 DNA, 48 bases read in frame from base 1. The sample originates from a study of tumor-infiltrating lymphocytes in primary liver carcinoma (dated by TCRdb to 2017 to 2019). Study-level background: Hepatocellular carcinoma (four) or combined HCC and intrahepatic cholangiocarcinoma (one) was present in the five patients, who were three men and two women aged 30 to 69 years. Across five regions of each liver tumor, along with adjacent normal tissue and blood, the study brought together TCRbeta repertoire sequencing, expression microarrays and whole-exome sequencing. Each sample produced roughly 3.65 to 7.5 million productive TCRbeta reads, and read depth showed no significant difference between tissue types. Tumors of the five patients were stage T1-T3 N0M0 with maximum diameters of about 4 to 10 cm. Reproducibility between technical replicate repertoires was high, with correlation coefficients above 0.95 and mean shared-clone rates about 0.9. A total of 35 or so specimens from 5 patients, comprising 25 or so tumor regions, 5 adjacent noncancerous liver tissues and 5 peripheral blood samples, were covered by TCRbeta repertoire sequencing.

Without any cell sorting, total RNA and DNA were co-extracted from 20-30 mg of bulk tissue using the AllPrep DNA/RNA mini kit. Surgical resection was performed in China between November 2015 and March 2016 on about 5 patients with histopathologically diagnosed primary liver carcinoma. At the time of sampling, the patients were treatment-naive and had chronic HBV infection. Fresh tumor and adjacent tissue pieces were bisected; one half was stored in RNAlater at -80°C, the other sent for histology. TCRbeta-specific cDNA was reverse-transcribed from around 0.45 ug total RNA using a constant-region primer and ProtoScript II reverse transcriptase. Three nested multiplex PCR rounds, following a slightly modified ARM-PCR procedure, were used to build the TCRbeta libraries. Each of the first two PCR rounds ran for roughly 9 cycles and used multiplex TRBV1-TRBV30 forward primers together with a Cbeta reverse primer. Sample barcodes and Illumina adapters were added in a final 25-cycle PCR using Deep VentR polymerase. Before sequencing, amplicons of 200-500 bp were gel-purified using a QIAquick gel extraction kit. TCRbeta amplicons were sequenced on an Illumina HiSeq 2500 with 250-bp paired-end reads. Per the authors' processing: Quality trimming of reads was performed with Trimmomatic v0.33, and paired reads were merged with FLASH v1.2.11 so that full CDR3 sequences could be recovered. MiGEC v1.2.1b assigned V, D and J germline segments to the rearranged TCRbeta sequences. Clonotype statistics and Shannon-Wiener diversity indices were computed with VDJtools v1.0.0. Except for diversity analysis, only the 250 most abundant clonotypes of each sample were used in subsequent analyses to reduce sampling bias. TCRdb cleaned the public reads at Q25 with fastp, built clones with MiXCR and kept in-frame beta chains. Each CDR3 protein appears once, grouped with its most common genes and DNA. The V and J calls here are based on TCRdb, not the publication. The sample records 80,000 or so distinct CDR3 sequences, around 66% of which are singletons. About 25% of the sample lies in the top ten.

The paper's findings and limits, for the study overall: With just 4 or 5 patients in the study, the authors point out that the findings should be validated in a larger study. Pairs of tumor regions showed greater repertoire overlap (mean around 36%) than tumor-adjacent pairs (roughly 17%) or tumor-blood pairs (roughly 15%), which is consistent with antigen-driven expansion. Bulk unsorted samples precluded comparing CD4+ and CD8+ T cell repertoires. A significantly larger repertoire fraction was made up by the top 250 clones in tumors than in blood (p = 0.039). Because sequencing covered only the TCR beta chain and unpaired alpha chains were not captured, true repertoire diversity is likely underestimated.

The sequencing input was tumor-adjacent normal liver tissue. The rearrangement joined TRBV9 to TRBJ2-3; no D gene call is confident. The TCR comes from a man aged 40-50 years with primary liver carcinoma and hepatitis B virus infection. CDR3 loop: CASSVSGVGDTVTQYF. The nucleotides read TGTGCCAGCAGCGTATCCGGAGTTGGAGACACAGTTACGCAGTATTTT.